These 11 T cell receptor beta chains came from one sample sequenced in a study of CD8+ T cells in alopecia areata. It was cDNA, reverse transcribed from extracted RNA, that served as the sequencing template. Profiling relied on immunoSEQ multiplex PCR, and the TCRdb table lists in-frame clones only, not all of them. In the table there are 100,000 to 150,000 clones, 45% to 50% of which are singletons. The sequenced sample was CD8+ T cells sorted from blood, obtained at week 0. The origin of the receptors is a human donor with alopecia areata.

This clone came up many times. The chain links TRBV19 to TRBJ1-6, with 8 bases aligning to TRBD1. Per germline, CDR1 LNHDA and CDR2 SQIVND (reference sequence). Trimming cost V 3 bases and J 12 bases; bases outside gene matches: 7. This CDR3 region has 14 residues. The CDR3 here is CASSISRGREPLHF. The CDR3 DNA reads TGTGCCAGTAGTATCTCCAGGGGGCGAGAACCCCTCCACTTT.

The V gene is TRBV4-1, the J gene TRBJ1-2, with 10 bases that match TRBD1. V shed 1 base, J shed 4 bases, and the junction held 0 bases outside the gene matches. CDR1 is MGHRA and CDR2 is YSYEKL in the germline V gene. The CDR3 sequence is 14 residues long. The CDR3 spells CASSQGQGAYGYTF. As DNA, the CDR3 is TGCGCCAGCAGCCAAGGACAGGGGGCCTATGGCTACACCTTC.

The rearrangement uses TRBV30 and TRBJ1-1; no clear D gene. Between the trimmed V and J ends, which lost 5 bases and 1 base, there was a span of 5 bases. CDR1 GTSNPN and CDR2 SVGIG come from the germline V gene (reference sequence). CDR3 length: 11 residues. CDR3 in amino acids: CAWAGNTEAFF. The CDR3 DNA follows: TGTGCCTGGGCCGGGAACACTGAAGCTTTCTTT.

The CDR3 region has the DNA TGCAGCGTTCACACGCACCGCTCCTCTGGAAACACCATATATTTT. Translated: CSVHTHRSSGNTIYF. This chain joins TRBV29-1 and TRBJ1-3; D call uncertain. Trimming removed 5 bases from V and 0 bases from J, with 14 bases in between. The CDR3 totals 15 residues. In germline, CDR1 is SQVTM, CDR2 ANQGSEA.

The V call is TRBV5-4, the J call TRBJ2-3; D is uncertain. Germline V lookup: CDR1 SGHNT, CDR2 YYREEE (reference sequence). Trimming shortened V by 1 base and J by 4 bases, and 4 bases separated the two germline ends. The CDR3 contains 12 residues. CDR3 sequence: CASSLNPDTQYF. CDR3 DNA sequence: TGTGCCAGCAGCTTGAACCCAGATACGCAGTATTTT.

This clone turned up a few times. CDR3 coding DNA: TGCAGCGGTTACAGGGAAGAGACCCAGTACTTC. Translation gives CSGYREETQYF. The chain recombines TRBV29-1 with TRBJ2-5; D possibly corresponds to TRBD1 (6 bases). The V end lost 7 bases, the J end lost 3 bases, and 9 bases lay between the germline ends. The CDR3 has 11 residues. Germline-derived CDR1 and CDR2 are SQVTM and ANQGSEA.

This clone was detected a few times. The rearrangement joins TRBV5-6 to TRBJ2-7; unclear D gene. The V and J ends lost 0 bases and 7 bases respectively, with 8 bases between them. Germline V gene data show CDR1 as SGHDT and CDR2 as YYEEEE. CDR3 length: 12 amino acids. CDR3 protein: CASSLALGEQYF. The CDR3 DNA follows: TGTGCCAGCAGCTTGGCCTTGGGAGAGCAGTACTTC.

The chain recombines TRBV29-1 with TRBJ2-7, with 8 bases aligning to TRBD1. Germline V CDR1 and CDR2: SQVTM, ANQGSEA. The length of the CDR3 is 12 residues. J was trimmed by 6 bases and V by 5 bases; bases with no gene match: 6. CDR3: CSVRTGWGEQYF. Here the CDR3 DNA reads TGCAGCGTTAGGACAGGGTGGGGCGAGCAGTACTTC.

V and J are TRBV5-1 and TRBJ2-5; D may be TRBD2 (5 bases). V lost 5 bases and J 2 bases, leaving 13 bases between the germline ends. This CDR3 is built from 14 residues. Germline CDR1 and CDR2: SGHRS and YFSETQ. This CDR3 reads CASRLRGRQETQYF. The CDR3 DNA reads TGCGCCAGCAGGTTACGAGGGCGTCAAGAGACCCAGTACTTC.

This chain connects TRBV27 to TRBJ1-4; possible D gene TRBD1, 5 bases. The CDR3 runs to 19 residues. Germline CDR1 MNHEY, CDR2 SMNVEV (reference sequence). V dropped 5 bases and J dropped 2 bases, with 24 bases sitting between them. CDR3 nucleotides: TGTGCCAGCAGTGCGTTAGACAGCAATATTGGCGTGACTAATGAAAAACTGTTTTTT. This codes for CASSALDSNIGVTNEKLFF.

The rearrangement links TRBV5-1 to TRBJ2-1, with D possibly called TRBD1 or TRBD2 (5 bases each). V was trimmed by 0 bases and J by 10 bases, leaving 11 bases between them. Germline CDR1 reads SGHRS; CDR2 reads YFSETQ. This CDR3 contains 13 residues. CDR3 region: CASSLGWGREQFF. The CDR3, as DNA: TGCGCCAGCAGCTTGGGGTGGGGACGAGAGCAGTTCTTC.